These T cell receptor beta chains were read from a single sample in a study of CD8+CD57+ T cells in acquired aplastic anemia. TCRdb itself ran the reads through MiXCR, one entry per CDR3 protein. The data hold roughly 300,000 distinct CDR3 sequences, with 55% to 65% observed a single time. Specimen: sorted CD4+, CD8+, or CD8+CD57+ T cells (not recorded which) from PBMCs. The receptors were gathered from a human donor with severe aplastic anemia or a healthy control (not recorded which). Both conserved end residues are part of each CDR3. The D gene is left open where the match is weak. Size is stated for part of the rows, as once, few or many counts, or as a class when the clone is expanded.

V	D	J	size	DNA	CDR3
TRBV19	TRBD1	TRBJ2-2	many	TGTGCCAGTAGGGTATATACCCAAATGGGACAGTTGAACACCGGGGAGCTGTTTTTT	CASRVYTQMGQLNTGELFF
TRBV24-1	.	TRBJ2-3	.	TGTGCCACCAGTGATTTGGGCGTTTACGATACGCAGTATTTT	CATSDLGVYDTQYF
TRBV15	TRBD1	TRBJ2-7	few	TGTGCCACCAGCAGGACAGGGGACCACGAGCAGTACTTC	CATSRTGDHEQYF
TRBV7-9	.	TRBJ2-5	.	TGTGCCAGCAGCTTGTTGGGGGATGAGACCCAGTACTTC	CASSLLGDETQYF
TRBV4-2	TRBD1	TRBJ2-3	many	TGTGCCAGCAGCCAAGGAGGGACAGGGTCAGATACGCAGTATTTT	CASSQGGTGSDTQYF
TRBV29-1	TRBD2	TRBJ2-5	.	TGCAGCGTTGAAGAGTCTAGCGGAGAGACCCAGTACTTC	CSVEESSGETQYF
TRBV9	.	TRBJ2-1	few	TGTGCCAGCAGCGCTAAGGGGTCCTACAATGAGCAGTTCTTC	CASSAKGSYNEQFF
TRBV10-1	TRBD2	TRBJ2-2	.	TGCGCCAGCAGTGTAGCGGGGAGGAACACCGGGGAGCTGTTTTTT	CASSVAGRNTGELFF
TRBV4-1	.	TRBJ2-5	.	TGCGCCAGCACCCCAGGGGTTTCGGGATTGGAGACCCAGTACTTC	CASTPGVSGLETQYF
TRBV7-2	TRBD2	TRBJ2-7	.	TGTGCCAGCAGCCGGTCCGGGACTAGCGTCTACGAGCAGTACTTC	CASSRSGTSVYEQYF
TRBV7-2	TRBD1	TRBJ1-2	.	TGTGCCAGCAGCTTAGACCGCCAGGGGGGTGACTATGGCTACACCTTC	CASSLDRQGGDYGYTF
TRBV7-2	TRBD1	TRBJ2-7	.	TGTGCCAGCAGCTTATCTAGGACAGGGCCCGAGCAGTACTTC	CASSLSRTGPEQYF
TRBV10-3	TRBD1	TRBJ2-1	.	TGTGCCATCAGGGGACAGGAGAAGGGCAATGAGCGGTTCTTC	CAIRGQEKGNERFF
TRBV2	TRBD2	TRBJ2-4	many	TGTGCCAGCAGGGCGACTAGCGGTGGAAACATTCAGTACTTC	CASRATSGGNIQYF